The 27 T cell receptor beta chains in this list originate from one sample, sequenced in a study of blood T cell repertoires in COVID-19 (dated by TCRdb to 2020 to 2021). Library creation used the immunoSEQ multiplex PCR assay. Not all clones reach the TCRdb copy of this immuneACCESS table, which keeps in-frame sequences only. Checked studies attribute under half of the gap to unresolved V genes and leave the rest unexplained. This sample comprises about 110,000 clones, roughly two thirds of them detected only once. The ten largest clonotypes hold 5% to 6.5% of the sample. Sequencing was carried out using peripheral blood. These receptors came from a man aged 80 or over with acute or convalescent COVID-19.

This clone was found a few times. V gene TRBV28 combines with J gene TRBJ2-1; possible D gene TRBD2, 5 bases. The V gene's germline CDR1 is MDHEN and CDR2 SYDVKM. This CDR3 has 16 amino acids. The V end was cut by 3 bases, the J end by 3 bases, with 15 bases between. The CDR3 loop is CASSLLVGSGYNEQFF. Here the CDR3 DNA reads TGTGCCAGCAGTTTGCTAGTTGGGAGCGGCTACAATGAGCAGTTCTTC.

This clone was detected a few times. V is TRBV7-2 and J is TRBJ2-7; possible D gene TRBD2, 6 bases. The CDR3 covers 14 residues. The germline V and J ends were trimmed by 5 bases and 0 bases, with 11 bases remaining between them. Per the germline V gene, CDR1 is SGHTA and CDR2 is FQGNSA. The CDR3 coding sequence is TGTGCCAGCAGCACGGAGGGGACCTCCTACGAGCAGTACTTC. Amino acid sequence: CASSTEGTSYEQYF. The variable domain in full, with the rest retrieved from reference TRBV7-2 and TRBJ2-7, is GAGVSQSPSNKVTEKGKDVELRCDPISGHTALYWYRQSLGQGLEFLIYFQGNSAPDKSGLPSDRFSAERTGGSVSTLTIQRTQQEDSAVYLCASSTEGTSYEQYFGPGTRLTVT.

The V call is TRBV19, the J call TRBJ1-2, with TRBD1 matching over 11 bases. Trimming cost V 5 bases and J 7 bases; bases outside gene matches: 12. The CDR3 has 16 residues. CDR1 and CDR2 from the germline V gene are LNHDA and SQIVND (reference sequence). This CDR3 reads CASSPAGTGGRGGYTF. Written as DNA, the CDR3 is TGTGCCAGTAGTCCTGCCGGGACAGGGGGTCGCGGTGGCTACACCTTC.

This clone was seen only once. The chain employs TRBV24-1 and TRBJ2-3; TRBD2 agrees at 10 bases. In germline, CDR1 is KGHDR, CDR2 SFDVKD. Trimming at V came to 5 bases and at J to 5 bases, leaving 3 bases not matched to a gene. CDR3 length: 14 amino acids. This CDR3 is CATSGSGGGDTQYF. The CDR3 nucleotides read TGTGCCACCAGTGGCAGCGGGGGGGGAGATACGCAGTATTTT.

The chain combines TRBV25-1 with TRBJ2-5; perhaps TRBD1 as D (5 bases). This CDR3 comprises 11 residues. Germline-derived CDR1 and CDR2 are MGHDK and SYGVNS. With 8 bases removed from V and 3 bases from J, the gap between germline ends came to 7 bases. In DNA form, the CDR3 reads TGTGCCAGCGGGGCCGAAGAGACCCAGTACTTC. This codes for CASGAEETQYF. Complete variable domain (other parts from reference TRBV25-1 and TRBJ2-5): EADIYQTPRYLVIGTGKKITLECSQTMGHDKMYWYQQDPGMELHLIHYSYGVNSTEKGDLSSESTVSRIRTEHFPLTLESARPSHTSQYLCASGAEETQYFGPGTRLLVL.

The chain is built from TRBV7-2 and TRBJ2-7, with D maybe TRBD2 (5 bases). Germline lookup yields CDR1 SGHTA and CDR2 FQGNSA. The V and J ends lost 4 bases and 3 bases respectively, with 16 bases between them. The CDR3 spans 15 residues. The CDR3 DNA reads as TGTGCCAGCAGCTACGACGCGGGTACTTTCTACGAGCAGTACTTC. This codes for CASSYDAGTFYEQYF.

The chain couples TRBV19 to TRBJ2-3, with 8 bases aligning to TRBD2. V lost 3 bases, J lost 4 bases, and 6 bases stayed unmatched. The germline V gene encodes CDR1 LNHDA and CDR2 SQIVND (reference sequence). The length of the CDR3 is 15 residues. The CDR3 DNA follows: TGTGCCAGTAGTATGGAGCGGGAGTTCTCAGATACGCAGTATTTT. It yields the protein CASSMEREFSDTQYF.

DNA for the CDR3: TGTGCCACCAGCAGAGGTGAACTAGCAGACACAGATACGCAGTATTTT. Its protein is CATSRGELADTDTQYF. The chain recombines TRBV15 with TRBJ2-3, with D tentatively TRBD2 (6 bases). Trimming removed 1 base from V and 2 bases from J, with 13 bases in between. The CDR3 is 16 residues long. Germline lookup yields CDR1 LNHNV and CDR2 YYDKDF (reference sequence).

In regard to this clone: The same CDR3 is also encoded by other DNA sequences in this sample. The chain couples TRBV27 to TRBJ1-2, with TRBD1 matching over 9 bases. The germline CDR1 and CDR2 sequences are MNHEY and SMNVEV (reference sequence). V dropped 3 bases and J dropped 4; count of bases not matched to a gene: 6. The length of the CDR3 is 15 residues. CDR3 bases: TGTGCCAGCAGTTTTGCCACAGGGGGCGTCTATGGCTACACCTTC. Its translation: CASSFATGGVYGYTF.

V and J are TRBV3-1 (or the pseudogene TRBV3-2) and TRBJ1-5; no reliable D call. Between the trimmed V and J ends, which lost 0 bases and 3 bases, there was a span of 6 bases. CDR1 LGHDT and CDR2 YNNKEL come from the germline V gene (reference sequence). CDR3 length: 14 amino acids. The CDR3 sequence is CASSQDMANQPQHF. The CDR3 DNA reads TGTGCCAGCAGCCAAGATATGGCCAATCAGCCCCAGCATTTT.

V usage is TRBV3-1 (or the pseudogene TRBV3-2) and J usage is TRBJ2-7, with TRBD2 matching 7 bases. V shed 1 base and J 5 bases; nucleotides not matched to a gene: 8. This CDR3 is 15 amino acids long. Germline V gene sequence: CDR1 LGHDT, CDR2 YNNKEL (reference sequence). The CDR3 DNA follows: TGTGCCAGCAGCCAAGGGGGCGGGAGTGCAAACGAGCAGTACTTC. Its protein is CASSQGGGSANEQYF.

CDR3 nucleotide sequence: TGTGCCTGGAGTCCCACGACAGGGGGCCAGTTCTTC. Its protein product is CAWSPTTGGQFF. The chain links TRBV30 to TRBJ2-1; 10 bases are a match to TRBD1. Trimming removed 2 bases from V and 13 bases from J; junction bases left unmatched: 5. Germline values: CDR1 GTSNPN, CDR2 SVGIG (reference sequence). The CDR3 length is 12 residues. The whole variable domain, remainder taken from reference TRBV30 and TRBJ2-1, is SQTIHQWPATLVQPVGSPLSLECTVEGTSNPNLYWYRQAAGRGLQLLFYSVGIGQISSEVPQNLSASRPQDRQFILSSKKLLLSDSGFYLCAWSPTTGGQFFGPGTRLTVL.

V gene TRBV11-2 combines with J gene TRBJ2-7; D might be TRBD1 (6 bases). This CDR3 region has 15 residues. Trimming left V 5 bases short and J 3 bases short, with 17 bases between. Per the germline V gene, CDR1 is SGHAT and CDR2 is FQNNGV. CDR3 sequence (DNA): TGTGCCAGCAGCCGCGCTACCCAGGGGATCTACGAGCAGTACTTC. As protein: CASSRATQGIYEQYF.

This clone was counted between two and nine times. J is TRBJ2-1 and V is TRBV21-1; the listed D gene, TRBD2, was not tested against the DNA. TRBV21-1 is designated a pseudogene. This CDR3 contains 17 residues. In nucleotides, the CDR3 is TGTGCCAGCAGCTTGTCACGTACTACCAACTCCTACAATGAGCAGTTCTTC. This translates into CASSLSRTTNSYNEQFF.

The chain couples TRBV7-9 to TRBJ2-7; D is possibly TRBD2 (7 bases). This CDR3 has 15 amino acids. V was pared by 5 bases and J by 5 bases, with 19 bases between. Germline assignment: CDR1 SEHNR and CDR2 FQNEAQ (reference sequence). CDR3 protein: CASSPTQRGAHEQYF. The CDR3 nucleotides are TGTGCCAGCAGCCCTACTCAACGGGGGGCCCACGAGCAGTACTTC.

This rearrangement joins TRBV10-1 to TRBJ2-2; D is unresolved. Trimming removed 0 bases from V and 4 bases from J, with 6 bases in between. Germline lookup yields CDR1 WNHNN and CDR2 SYGVQD (reference sequence). This CDR3 region has 14 residues. The CDR3: CASSESSSTGELFF. The CDR3 region has the DNA TGCGCCAGCAGTGAGTCTAGCTCCACCGGGGAGCTGTTTTTT.

The chain joins TRBV29-1 to TRBJ1-4; unclear D gene. V was cut by 7 bases and J by 8 bases, with 17 bases left in between. Germline values: CDR1 SQVTM, CDR2 ANQGSEA. There are 13 residues in the CDR3. The CDR3 region has the DNA TGCAGCGCCCTGGACGGGGTTGGGGAAAAACTGTTTTTT. Its protein is CSALDGVGEKLFF.

The rearrangement uses TRBV29-1 and TRBJ2-1; the match to TRBD2 covers 7 bases. The V and J ends lost 3 bases and 9 bases, in that order; junction bases with no gene match: 11. Germline assignment: CDR1 SQVTM and CDR2 ANQGSEA. The CDR3 length is 14 residues. CDR3 residues: CSVDLVGGSSEQFF. CDR3 coding DNA: TGCAGCGTTGATTTAGTGGGCGGGAGTAGTGAGCAGTTCTTC.

V and J are TRBV28 and TRBJ2-1; D is unresolved. Germline V lookup: CDR1 MDHEN, CDR2 SYDVKM. V lost 8 bases to trimming and J lost 6 bases, with 8 bases between them. There are 11 residues in the CDR3. As DNA, the CDR3 is TGTGCCAGCTTGGGCTTCAATGAGCAGTTCTTC. Its protein product is CASLGFNEQFF.

The gene calls are TRBV5-1 and TRBJ2-7; the match to TRBD2 covers 7 bases. CDR3 length: 14 amino acids. Germline CDR1 and CDR2: SGHRS and YFSETQ. The J segment lost 7 bases and the V segment lost 5 bases, leaving 12 bases of the junction unmatched. CDR3 nucleotides: TGCGCCAGCAGTGGTTCTGGGGGAGGGCAAGAGCAGTACTTC. Its translation: CASSGSGGGQEQYF.

For the CDR3, the DNA is TGCGCCAGCAGTAATCAGACTAGACCGACCGGGGAGCTGTTTTTT. Translated, it gives CASSNQTRPTGELFF. V and J are TRBV5-1 and TRBJ2-2; tentative D call: TRBD2 (6 bases). CDR1 and CDR2 (germline): SGHRS, YFSETQ. Trimming cost V 5 bases and J 5 bases, with 16 bases left between them. The CDR3 runs 15 residues.

The chain uses TRBV11-2 and TRBJ2-1; D may be TRBD2 (6 bases). The CDR3 has 11 amino acids. Deletions cut 2 bases from V and 13 bases from J, with 9 bases between. Germline-derived CDR1 and CDR2 are SGHAT and FQNNGV. The CDR3 DNA reads as TGTGCCAGCAGCTTACTAGCGAACCAGTTCTTC. Protein product: CASSLLANQFF.

V usage is TRBV28 and J usage is TRBJ2-5; D is possibly TRBD2 (5 bases). The germline gives CDR1 MDHEN, CDR2 SYDVKM. The CDR3 contains 15 residues. Trimming removed 5 bases from V and 3 bases from J, with 16 bases in between. CDR3 coding DNA: TGTGCCAGCAGTGACCGTCGGGCGGGCAAAGAGACCCAGTACTTC. It is translated as CASSDRRAGKETQYF.

V is TRBV28 and J is TRBJ1-3; 9 bases fit TRBD1. J was trimmed by 5 bases and V by 8 bases; bases with no gene match: 4. The CDR3 loop spans 13 amino acids. From germline, CDR1 is MDHEN and CDR2 SYDVKM. CDR3 sequence: CASGGQGRNTIYF. DNA for the CDR3: TGTGCCAGCGGGGGACAGGGCAGAAACACCATATATTTT.

The table lists this clone with many counts. The rearrangement uses TRBV28 and TRBJ1-2, with D perhaps TRBD1 (6 bases). The germline CDR1 and CDR2 sequences are MDHEN and SYDVKM. CDR3 length equals 13 residues. Trimming took off 5 bases at V and 4 bases at J, with 11 bases between the two ends. The CDR3 nucleotides are TGTGCCAGCAGTACAGGGTGGGTCTATGGCTACACCTTC. This translates into CASSTGWVYGYTF.

V is TRBV7-3 and J is TRBJ2-1, with 12 bases fitting TRBD1. J gave up 6 bases and V 3 bases, and 3 bases lay outside the gene matches. This CDR3 has 15 residues. Germline V gene sequence: CDR1 SGHTA, CDR2 FQGTGA. Written as DNA, the CDR3 is TGTGCCAGCAGCTTGAGGGGACAGGGGGCCAATGAGCAGTTCTTC. This gives the protein CASSLRGQGANEQFF.

The chain uses TRBV12-3 or TRBV12-4 and TRBJ1-1, with 8 bases matching TRBD1. The CDR3 sequence is 13 residues long. The trim removed 6 bases at V and 4 bases at J, leaving 4 bases unmatched. Written as DNA, the CDR3 is TGTGCCAGCAGCGGACAGGGTTTCACTGAAGCTTTCTTT. It translates to CASSGQGFTEAFF.